Below, 15 T cell receptor beta chains from the same sample are listed, as sequenced in a study of vaccination and CD4 T cells after COVID-19. Treatment here: approximately 11-day PBMC culture with coronavirus spike peptide pools or control peptides (ViraFEST assay). The Oncomine TCR Beta short-read assay was applied to DNA of cultured CD4+ T cells. TCRdb called the PCR reads again in MiXCR, with one record for every CDR3 protein. This table holds about 13,000 distinct CDR3 sequences, roughly 74% found once. Their cognate antigens are unknown. Sequencing was performed on CD4+ T cells from blood, cultured in vitro, taken after SARS-CoV-2 vaccination. These receptors were obtained from a human donor who received a COVID-19 vaccine.

The V and J genes are TRBV12-3 or TRBV12-4 and TRBJ1-2; no reliable D call. V was pared by 0 bases and J by 4 bases, with 3 bases between. The CDR3 runs to 12 residues. The chain's CDR3 is CASSLARYGYTF. In nucleotides, the CDR3 is TGTGCCAGCAGTTTAGCCCGCTATGGCTACACCTTC.

This chain links TRBV7-2 with TRBJ2-5; 7 positions match TRBD2. CDR1 is SGHTA and CDR2 is FQGNSA in the germline V gene. There are 14 residues in the CDR3. V was clipped by 8 bases and J by 1 base; unmatched bases: 7. This chain's CDR3 is CASSRGSLQETQYF. The CDR3 nucleotides read TGTGCCAGCTCGCGCGGGAGCCTCCAAGAGACCCAGTACTTC. Full variable domain (remainder filled in from reference TRBV7-2 and TRBJ2-5): GAGVSQSPSNKVTEKGKDVELRCDPISGHTALYWYRQSLGQGLEFLIYFQGNSAPDKSGLPSDRFSAERTGGSVSTLTIQRTQQEDSAVYLCASSRGSLQETQYFGPGTRLLVL.

The chain uses TRBV18 and TRBJ1-1; 7 nucleotides match TRBD1. This CDR3 has 15 residues. Germline assignment: CDR1 KGHSH and CDR2 LQKENI. V lost 3 bases, J lost 1 base, and 5 bases stayed unmatched. This CDR3 reads CASSPRQGENTEAFF. In DNA form, the CDR3 reads TGTGCCAGCTCACCTCGGCAGGGGGAGAACACTGAAGCTTTCTTT.

The chain couples TRBV7-3 to TRBJ2-3; 9 bases agree with TRBD2. This CDR3 region has 17 residues. Germline V lookup: CDR1 SGHTA, CDR2 FQGTGA. J lost 5 bases, V lost 0 bases, and 9 bases had no gene match. The CDR3 loop reads CASSLTQLRGGQDTQYF. CDR3 DNA sequence: TGTGCCAGCAGCTTAACTCAACTGCGGGGGGGCCAAGATACGCAGTATTTT. The full variable domain, rest sourced from reference TRBV7-3 and TRBJ2-3, is GAGVSQTPSNKVTEKGKYVELRCDPISGHTALYWYRQSLGQGPEFLIYFQGTGAADDSGLPNDRFFAVRPEGSVSTLKIQRTERGDSAVYLCASSLTQLRGGQDTQYFGPGTRLTVL.

The gene calls are TRBV20-1 and TRBJ1-5; perhaps TRBD1 as D (5 bases). The V and J ends lost 1 base and 2 bases respectively, with 15 bases between them. CDR1 is DFQATT and CDR2 is SNEGSKA in the germline V gene (reference sequence). There are 16 residues in the CDR3. CDR3 region: CSARVATGEGNQPQHF. The CDR3 nucleotides are TGCAGTGCTAGAGTGGCTACAGGCGAGGGCAATCAGCCCCAGCATTTT.

This clonotype was seen a single time. The chain recombines TRBV20-1 with TRBJ2-7; the D is unclear. Deletions cut 3 bases from V and 2 bases from J, with 11 bases between. The germline V gene has CDR1 DFQATT and CDR2 SNEGSKA (reference sequence). The CDR3 extends over 13 amino acids. The CDR3 reads CSARSQIAYEQYF. DNA for the CDR3: TGCAGTGCTAGGTCCCAGATAGCCTACGAGCAGTACTTC.

The chain carries TRBV20-1 and TRBJ2-6, with a tentative D call TRBD1 (6 bases). Deletions cut 3 bases from V and 0 bases from J, with 18 bases between. Germline V gene data show CDR1 as DFQATT and CDR2 as SNEGSKA (reference sequence). The CDR3 is 18 residues long. CDR3 bases: TGCAGTGCTAGTGACGTTCTGGACAGAGCCTCTGGGGCCAACGTCCTGACTTTC. This gives the protein CSASDVLDRASGANVLTF.

In regard to this clonotype: A read error may produce the germline difference seen at one junction end. The chain links TRBV5-1 to TRBJ1-2; D unclear. The CDR3 length is 15 residues. Germline CDR1 SGHRS, CDR2 YFSETQ. The CDR3 protein is CASSLGQTVNHGYTF. CDR3 nucleotide sequence: TGCGCCAGCAGCTTGGGGCAAACAGTTAACCATGGCTACACCTTC.

On this clonotype itself: Since the CDR3 does not end with the conserved phenylalanine or tryptophan, this likely comes from a read error. The chain employs TRBV20-1 and TRBJ2-5, with D uncertain. V lost 1 base and J lost 5, with 11 bases in between. CDR1 DFQATT and CDR2 SNEGSKA come from the germline V gene (reference sequence). CDR3 size: 13 residues. The CDR3 here is CSARGPLTETQYL. In nucleotides, the CDR3 is TGCAGTGCTAGAGGCCCGCTTACGGAGACCCAGTACCTC.

Only a few counts were recorded for this clonotype. The genes are TRBV12-3 or TRBV12-4 and TRBJ1-2, with TRBD1 matching over 11 bases. V lost 5 bases and J lost 8; bases outside the gene matches: 10. CDR3 length equals 15 residues. The CDR3 DNA follows: TGTGCCAGCAGTGTTACCGGGACAGGGGGTGGCGGCTACACCTTC. This translates into CASSVTGTGGGGYTF.

V and J are TRBV7-9 and TRBJ2-6; 9 positions agree with TRBD1. This CDR3 is 21 amino acids long. J lost 0 bases, V lost 4 bases, and 16 bases had no gene match. CDR1 is SEHNR, CDR2 FQNEAQ, per germline (reference sequence). CDR3: CASSWGGTGTPSTSGANVLTF. CDR3 in DNA: TGTGCCAGCAGCTGGGGGGGGACAGGGACCCCTTCCACCTCTGGGGCCAACGTCCTGACTTTC.

The genes are TRBV6-5 and TRBJ1-3; 7 positions agree with TRBD1. The germline V gene has CDR1 MNHEY and CDR2 SVGAGI. This CDR3 region has 15 residues. Trimming cost V 4 bases and J 2 bases; bases outside gene matches: 5. The CDR3 region is CASSSGDSTGNTIYF. The CDR3 DNA is TGTGCCAGCAGTTCTGGGGACAGCACTGGAAACACCATATATTTT.

The J gene is TRBJ1-2, the V gene TRBV6-5; D is unresolved. The V gene lost 4 bases and the J gene lost 6 bases, with 21 bases spanning the gap. This CDR3 comprises 16 residues. Germline V gene lookup returns CDR1 MNHEY and CDR2 SVGAGI. CDR3: CASSLRKGRFSHGYTF. CDR3 coding DNA: TGTGCCAGCAGTTTGAGGAAGGGCCGGTTCTCCCATGGCTACACCTTC.

The chain has TRBV20-1 and TRBJ1-1; D ambiguous. V shed 0 bases and J shed 1 base, with 18 bases lying between them. From germline, CDR1 is DFQATT and CDR2 SNEGSKA (reference sequence). This CDR3 region has 17 residues. The CDR3 loop is CSARDHRLLSENTEAFF. The CDR3 nucleotides are TGCAGTGCTAGAGACCACCGACTCCTCAGCGAGAACACTGAAGCTTTCTTT.

This clonotype was observed a handful of times. The CDR3 DNA follows: TGTGCCAGCAGCCTACAGATCGGACTAGAAGAAGAGACCCAGTACTTC. Encoded protein: CASSLQIGLEEETQYF. The V gene is TRBV5-4, the J gene TRBJ2-5; 7 bases line up with TRBD2. Germline values: CDR1 SGHNT, CDR2 YYREEE (reference sequence). This CDR3 contains 16 residues. Losses at the gene ends were 4 bases for V and 3 bases for J; bases not matched to a gene: 12.